The 10 T cell receptor beta chains below were found in one sample sequenced in a study of cytomegalovirus exposure and HLA in healthy donors. This PCR relied on a set of 60 Vbeta primers and 13 Jbeta primers. Sequencing used immunoSEQ multiplex PCR; TCRdb keeps in-frame clones, though not all of them. The sample lists 150,000 to 200,000 clones; over 75% were seen once. The sequenced sample consisted of PBMCs. The receptors originated from a boy under 10 years old in good health and CMV-seronegative.

The count of this clone is one. The chain combines TRBV25-1 with TRBJ2-5, with TRBD2 matching over 9 bases. The CDR3 loop spans 16 amino acids. Germline V lookup: CDR1 MGHDK, CDR2 SYGVNS. V gave up 5 bases and J gave up 2 bases; unmatched junction bases: 9. CDR3 in DNA: TGTGCCAGCAGTCCGAGCGGGGGGCCCGGACAAGAGACCCAGTACTTC. Protein sequence: CASSPSGGPGQETQYF.

This chain joins TRBV15 and TRBJ2-7; TRBD1 matches at 11 bases. This CDR3 is built from 16 residues. CDR1 and CDR2 (germline): LNHNV, YYDKDF (reference sequence). J was trimmed by 3 bases and V by 1 base; bases with no gene match: 5. In DNA form, the CDR3 reads TGTGCCACCAGCAGAGGAGCCGGGACAGGGGGCTACGAGCAGTACTTC. Protein sequence: CATSRGAGTGGYEQYF.

V gene TRBV18 combines with J gene TRBJ2-3, with D tentatively TRBD2 (6 bases). Germline loops: CDR1 KGHSH, CDR2 LQKENI. Trimming removed 2 bases at V and 3 bases at J, with 12 bases between. The CDR3 runs 15 residues. CDR3 sequence reads: CASSPRPGETDTQYF. Here the CDR3 DNA reads TGTGCCAGCTCACCAAGACCGGGGGAGACAGATACGCAGTATTTT.

The V call is TRBV7-2, the J call TRBJ1-2, with D possibly being TRBD1 (6 bases). Germline V lookup: CDR1 SGHTA, CDR2 FQGNSA. Trimming left V 6 bases short and J 3 bases short, with 8 bases between. CDR3 length: 12 amino acids. The CDR3 DNA reads as TGTGCCAGCAGGAGACAGGACTATGGCTACACCTTC. This gives the protein CASRRQDYGYTF.

The gene calls are TRBV2 and TRBJ1-2; a weak D match, TRBD1 (6 bases). The CDR3 has 14 amino acids. The V end lost 4 bases, the J end lost 4 bases, and 13 bases lay between the germline ends. From germline, CDR1 is SNHLY and CDR2 FYNNEI. CDR3 nucleotide sequence: TGTGCCAGCAGTGTAGTGGGGGCGCCCTATGGCTACACCTTC. Translated, it gives CASSVVGAPYGYTF.

The table lists this clone with a few counts. This chain links TRBV5-1 with TRBJ2-7, with TRBD2 matching over 7 bases. The CDR3 runs 14 residues. Trimming at V came to 4 bases and at J to 2 bases, leaving 6 bases not matched to a gene. Germline loops: CDR1 SGHRS, CDR2 YFSETQ. The CDR3 coding sequence is TGCGCCAGCAGCCCTAGCGGTTATGCCTACGAGCAGTACTTC. As protein: CASSPSGYAYEQYF.

The chain recombines TRBV6-5 with TRBJ1-2, with D perhaps TRBD1 (5 bases). This CDR3 is 13 amino acids long. Per germline, CDR1 MNHEY and CDR2 SVGAGI. V was clipped by 5 bases and J by 8 bases, with 15 bases between them. DNA for the CDR3: TGTGCCAGCAGTCGGACATGGGAGGGAGGCTACACCTTC. Protein: CASSRTWEGGYTF.

The rearrangement joins TRBV7-2 to TRBJ2-5; D not resolved. This CDR3 is 14 amino acids long. Germline V gives CDR1 SGHTA, CDR2 FQGNSA. The ends were cut back, 7 bases at V and 1 base at J, with 13 bases in the middle. The CDR3 bases are TGTGCCAGCAACTCTCCGATCATCCAAGAGACCCAGTACTTC. Translating gives CASNSPIIQETQYF.

The chain uses TRBV27 and TRBJ1-1; D may be TRBD1 (6 bases). The V gene's germline CDR1 is MNHEY and CDR2 SMNVEV (reference sequence). Trimming left V 5 bases short and J 5 bases short, with 18 bases between. The CDR3 runs to 15 residues. CDR3 protein: CASSHPGVGRTEAFF. The DNA of the CDR3 is TGTGCCAGCAGTCATCCAGGGGTGGGAAGGACTGAAGCTTTCTTT.

The gene calls are TRBV9 and TRBJ1-4, with TRBD1 identical over 7 bases. CDR1 and CDR2 from the germline V gene are SGDLS and YYNGEE. CDR3 length: 15 amino acids. Trimming removed 0 bases from V and 8 bases from J; junction bases left unmatched: 7. The CDR3 nucleotides are TGTGCCAGCAGCGTAGGGAACAGGGGTGGCGAAAAACTGTTTTTT. It codes for CASSVGNRGGEKLFF.